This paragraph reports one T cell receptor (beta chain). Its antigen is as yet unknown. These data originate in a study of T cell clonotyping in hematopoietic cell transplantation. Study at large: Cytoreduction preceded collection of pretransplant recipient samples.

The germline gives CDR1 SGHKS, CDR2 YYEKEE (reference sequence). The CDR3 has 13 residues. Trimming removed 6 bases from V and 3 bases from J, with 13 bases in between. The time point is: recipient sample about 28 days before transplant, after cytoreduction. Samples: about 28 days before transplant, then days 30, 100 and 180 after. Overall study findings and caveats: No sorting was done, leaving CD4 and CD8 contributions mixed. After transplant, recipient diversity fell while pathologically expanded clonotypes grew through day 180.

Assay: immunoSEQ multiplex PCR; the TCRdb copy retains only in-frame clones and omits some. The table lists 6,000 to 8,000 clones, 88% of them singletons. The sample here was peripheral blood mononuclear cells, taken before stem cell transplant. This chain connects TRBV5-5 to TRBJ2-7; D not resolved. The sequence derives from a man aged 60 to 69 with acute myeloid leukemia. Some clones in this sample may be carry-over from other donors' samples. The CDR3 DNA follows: TGTGCCAGCACCCCCCCTGGGGACTACGAGCAGTACTTC. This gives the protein CASTPPGDYEQYF.